In this sample, the clone carrying this T cell receptor beta chain turned up many times. Its antigen is unknown. The data stem from a study of post-analysis software for immune sequencing data. Overall study context: Multiple sclerosis in the patients followed relapsing-remitting, secondary progressive and progressive-relapsing courses. Study-wide results and limits: Batch-mates among the samples co-clustered strongly by F measure. When compared against controls, multiple sclerosis patients showed significantly lower normalized Chao1 diversity. Patients used about 5 TRBV segments, including TRBV5-6, TRBV5-1 and TRBV20-1, more often than controls.

The library was made from cDNA and included unique molecular identifiers. From approximately 0.95 to 9.8 million T cells, 500,000 or so cDNA molecules were obtained. TCRdb ran MiXCR on the PCR reads and lists one entry per CDR3 protein. This sample has about 210,000 distinct CDR3 sequences, with around 29% found just once. Germline-derived CDR1 and CDR2 are SEHNR and FQNEAQ (reference sequence). Trimming cost V 5 bases and J 1 base, with 18 bases left between them. The CDR3 spans 18 residues. This chain joins TRBV7-9 and TRBJ2-6, with D perhaps TRBD1 (6 bases). The sample consisted of blood. This receptor was taken from a girl aged 2-17 years with multiple sclerosis. The CDR3 region is CASSLMDPRGSGANVLTF. CDR3 nucleotides: TGTGCCAGCAGCCTAATGGACCCCAGGGGATCTGGGGCCAACGTCCTGACTTTC.